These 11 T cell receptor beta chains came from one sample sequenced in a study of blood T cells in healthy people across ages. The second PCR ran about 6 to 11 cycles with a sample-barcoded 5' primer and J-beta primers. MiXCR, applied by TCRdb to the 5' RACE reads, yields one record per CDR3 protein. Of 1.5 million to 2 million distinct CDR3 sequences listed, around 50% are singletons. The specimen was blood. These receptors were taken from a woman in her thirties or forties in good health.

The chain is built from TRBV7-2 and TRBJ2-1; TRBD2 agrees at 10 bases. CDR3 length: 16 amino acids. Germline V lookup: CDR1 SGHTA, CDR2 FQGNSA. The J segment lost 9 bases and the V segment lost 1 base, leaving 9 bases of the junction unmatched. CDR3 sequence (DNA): TGTGCCAGCAGCTTAGTCCCAGCGGGGGGGCAAGTTGAGCAGTTCTTC. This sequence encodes CASSLVPAGGQVEQFF.

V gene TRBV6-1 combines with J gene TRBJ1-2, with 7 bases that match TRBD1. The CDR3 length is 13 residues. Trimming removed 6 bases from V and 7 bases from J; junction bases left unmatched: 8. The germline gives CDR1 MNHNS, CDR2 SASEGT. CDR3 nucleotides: TGTGCCAGCAGCACGGGACAGCCGGGTGGCTACACCTTC. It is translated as CASSTGQPGGYTF.

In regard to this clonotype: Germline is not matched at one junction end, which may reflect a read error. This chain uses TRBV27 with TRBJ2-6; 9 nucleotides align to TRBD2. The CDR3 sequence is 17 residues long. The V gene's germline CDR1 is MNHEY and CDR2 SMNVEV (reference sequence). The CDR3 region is CVSSLSLAGTGANVLTF. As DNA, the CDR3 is TGTGTCAGCAGTTTAAGCCTAGCGGGGACTGGGGCCAACGTCCTGACTTTC.

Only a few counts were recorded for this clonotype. The CDR3 nucleotides read TGTGCCAGCGCTGCGGTAGATCCTCACAATGAGCAGTTCTTC. This sequence encodes CASAAVDPHNEQFF. The V call is TRBV27, the J call TRBJ2-1; D remains unclear. CDR1 and CDR2 from the germline V gene are MNHEY and SMNVEV (reference sequence). The CDR3 is 14 residues long. The V end lost 8 bases, the J end lost 5 bases, and 16 bases lay between the germline ends.

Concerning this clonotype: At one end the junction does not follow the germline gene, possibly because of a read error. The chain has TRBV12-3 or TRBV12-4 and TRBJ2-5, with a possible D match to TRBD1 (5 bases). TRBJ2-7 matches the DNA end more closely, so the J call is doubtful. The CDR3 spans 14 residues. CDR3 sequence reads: CASSVARVGDEQYF. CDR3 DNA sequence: TGTGCCAGCAGTGTAGCCAGGGTTGGCGACGAGCAGTACTTC.

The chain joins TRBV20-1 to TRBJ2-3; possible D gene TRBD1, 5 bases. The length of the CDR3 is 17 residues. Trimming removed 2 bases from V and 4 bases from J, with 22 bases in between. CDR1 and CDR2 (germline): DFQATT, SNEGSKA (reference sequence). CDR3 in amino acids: CSARPPRGGWGADTQYF. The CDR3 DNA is TGCAGTGCTAGACCCCCACGCGGCGGTTGGGGCGCAGATACGCAGTATTTT.

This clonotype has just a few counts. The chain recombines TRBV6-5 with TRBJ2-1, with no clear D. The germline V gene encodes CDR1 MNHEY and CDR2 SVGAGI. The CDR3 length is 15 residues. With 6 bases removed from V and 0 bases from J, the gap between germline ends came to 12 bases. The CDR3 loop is CASRPPLPSYNEQFF. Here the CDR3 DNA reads TGTGCCAGCAGACCCCCCCTTCCCTCCTACAATGAGCAGTTCTTC.

The CDR3: CASSSNLAGGYTF. CDR3 nucleotide sequence: TGTGCCAGCAGCTCTAACCTGGCTGGTGGCTACACCTTC. The chain employs TRBV7-2 and TRBJ1-2; D is unresolved. V shed 4 bases and J shed 7 bases, with 13 bases lying between them. Germline V lookup: CDR1 SGHTA, CDR2 FQGNSA. This CDR3 has 13 amino acids.

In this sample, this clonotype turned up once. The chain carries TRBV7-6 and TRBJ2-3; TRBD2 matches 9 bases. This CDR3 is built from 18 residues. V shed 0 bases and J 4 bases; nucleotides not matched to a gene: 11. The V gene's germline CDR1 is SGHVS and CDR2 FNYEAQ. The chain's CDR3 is CASSLAAGGGASADTQYF. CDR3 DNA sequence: TGTGCCAGCAGCTTAGCGGCCGGCGGGGGGGCGTCCGCAGATACGCAGTATTTT.

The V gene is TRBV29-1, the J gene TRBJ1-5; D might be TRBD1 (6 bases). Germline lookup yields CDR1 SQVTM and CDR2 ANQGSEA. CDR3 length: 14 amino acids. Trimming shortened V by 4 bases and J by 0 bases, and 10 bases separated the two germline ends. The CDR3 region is CSVGTDDSNQPQHF. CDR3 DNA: TGCAGCGTTGGGACAGACGATAGCAATCAGCCCCAGCATTTT.

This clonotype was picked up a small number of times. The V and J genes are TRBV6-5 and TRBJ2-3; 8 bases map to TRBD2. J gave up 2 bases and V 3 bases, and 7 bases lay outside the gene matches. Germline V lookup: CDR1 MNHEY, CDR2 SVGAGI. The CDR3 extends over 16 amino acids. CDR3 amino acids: CASSYLGTSDTDTQYF. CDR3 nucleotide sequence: TGTGCCAGCAGTTATCTCGGGACTAGTGACACAGATACGCAGTATTTT.